Sequencing of this TCR beta chain was carried out in a study of CXCR3-negative and CXCR3-positive naive CD8 T cells. Whole-study findings and limits: Memory, not naive, CXCR3-negative and CXCR3-positive cells differed in TRBV-TRBJ usage.

5' RACE that incorporated UMI labels was used to prepare the TRB cDNA libraries. Using the 5' RACE reads, TCRdb records one entry per CDR3 protein without DNA. In total, the table holds more than 6,000 distinct CDR3 sequences. With respect to this clonotype: Its target is not known.

Germline-derived CDR1 and CDR2 are WSHSY and SAAADI. The CDR3 loop spans 14 amino acids. The TCR was taken from a human donor in good health. Some clones in this sample may be carry-over from other donors' samples. J is TRBJ1-1 and V is TRBV10-2. The sequencing sample was made of naive CXCR3- CD8+ T cells from blood. Described subset: CD45RO-CCR7+CD27+CD95- naive CD8+ T cells lacking CXCR3 (TNR3-). The CDR3 loop reads CASSEGFSYTEAFF.